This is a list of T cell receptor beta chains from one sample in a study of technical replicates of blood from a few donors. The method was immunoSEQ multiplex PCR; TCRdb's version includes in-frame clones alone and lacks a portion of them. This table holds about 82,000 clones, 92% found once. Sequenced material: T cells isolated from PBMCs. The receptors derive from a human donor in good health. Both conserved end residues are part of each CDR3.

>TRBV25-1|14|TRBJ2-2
CASSRTGNTGELFF
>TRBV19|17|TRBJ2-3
CASSIAGGQTSTDTQYF
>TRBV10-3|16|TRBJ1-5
CAISETKQGTNQPQHF
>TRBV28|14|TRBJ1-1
CASSFWGPNTEAFF
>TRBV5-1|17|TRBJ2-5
CASSLALGTSGQETQYF
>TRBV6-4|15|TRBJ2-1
CASSVASLRSNEQFF
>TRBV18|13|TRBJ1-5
CASSPAPDQPQHF
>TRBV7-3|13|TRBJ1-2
CASSPGPLRGYTF
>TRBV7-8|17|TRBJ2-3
CASSLGPLVASTDTQYF
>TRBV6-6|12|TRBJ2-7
CASSYSGREQYF
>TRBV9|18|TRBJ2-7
CASSLGLAGVSSSYEQYF
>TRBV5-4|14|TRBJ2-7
CASSGEGSPYEQYF
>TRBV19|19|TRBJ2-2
CASSRGTGALFANTGELFF
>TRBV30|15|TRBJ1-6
CAWMGRGWYNSPLHF
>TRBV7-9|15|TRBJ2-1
CASINSGGPRSWQFF
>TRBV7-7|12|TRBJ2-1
CASSRGDNEQFF
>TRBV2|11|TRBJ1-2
CASSEGQGYTF
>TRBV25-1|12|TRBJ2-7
CASSELYYEQYF
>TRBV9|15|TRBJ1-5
CASSQSGGGNQPQHF
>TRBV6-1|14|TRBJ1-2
CASSHGGTDYGYTF
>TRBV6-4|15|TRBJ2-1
CASSVLAGGYNEQFF
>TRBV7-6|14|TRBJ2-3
CASGTGTSTDTQYF
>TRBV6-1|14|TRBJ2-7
CASSVQGFSYEQYF
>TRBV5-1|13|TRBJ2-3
CASSTGATDTQYF
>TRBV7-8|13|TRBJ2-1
CASSIDRADEQFF
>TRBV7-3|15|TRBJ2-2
CASSRGQGVSGELFF
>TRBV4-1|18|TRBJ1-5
CASSSIFRQDLGNQPQHF